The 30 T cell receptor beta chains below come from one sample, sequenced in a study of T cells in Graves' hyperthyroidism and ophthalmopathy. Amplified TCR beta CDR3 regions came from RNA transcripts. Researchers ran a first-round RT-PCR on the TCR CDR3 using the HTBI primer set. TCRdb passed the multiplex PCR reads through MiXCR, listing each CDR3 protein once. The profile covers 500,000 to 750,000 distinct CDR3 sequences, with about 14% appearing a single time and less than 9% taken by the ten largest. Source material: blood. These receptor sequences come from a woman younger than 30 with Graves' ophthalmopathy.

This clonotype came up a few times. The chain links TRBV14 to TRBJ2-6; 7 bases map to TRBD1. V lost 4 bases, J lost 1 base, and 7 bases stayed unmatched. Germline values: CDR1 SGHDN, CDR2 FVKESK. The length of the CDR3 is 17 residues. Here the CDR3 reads CASSLLQGLSGANVLTF. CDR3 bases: TGTGCCAGCAGCCTACTACAGGGGCTGTCTGGGGCCAACGTCCTGACTTTC.

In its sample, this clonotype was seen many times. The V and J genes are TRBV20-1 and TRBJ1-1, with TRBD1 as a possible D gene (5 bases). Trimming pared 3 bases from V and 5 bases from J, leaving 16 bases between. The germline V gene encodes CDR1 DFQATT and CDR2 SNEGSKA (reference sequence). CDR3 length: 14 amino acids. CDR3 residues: CSARSPGRQTEAFF. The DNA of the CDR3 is TGCAGTGCTAGGAGTCCGGGACGGCAAACTGAAGCTTTCTTT.

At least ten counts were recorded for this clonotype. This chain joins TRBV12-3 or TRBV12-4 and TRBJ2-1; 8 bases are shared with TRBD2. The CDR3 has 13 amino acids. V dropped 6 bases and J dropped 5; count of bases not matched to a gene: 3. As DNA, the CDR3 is TGTGCCAGCAGCCGGGAGGGAGACAATGAGCAGTTCTTC. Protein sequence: CASSREGDNEQFF.

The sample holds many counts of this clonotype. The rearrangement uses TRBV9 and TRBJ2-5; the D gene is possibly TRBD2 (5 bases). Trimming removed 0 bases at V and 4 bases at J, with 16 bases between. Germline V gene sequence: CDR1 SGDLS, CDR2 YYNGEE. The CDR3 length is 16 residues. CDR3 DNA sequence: TGTGCCAGCAGCGTAGGGGTTGGTACTAGAAGAGAGACCCAGTACTTC. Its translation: CASSVGVGTRRETQYF. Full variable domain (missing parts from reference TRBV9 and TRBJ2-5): DSGVTQTPKHLITATGQRVTLRCSPRSGDLSVYWYQQSLDQGLQFLIQYYNGEERAKGNILERFSAQQFPDLHSELNLSSLELGDSALYFCASSVGVGTRRETQYFGPGTRLLVL.

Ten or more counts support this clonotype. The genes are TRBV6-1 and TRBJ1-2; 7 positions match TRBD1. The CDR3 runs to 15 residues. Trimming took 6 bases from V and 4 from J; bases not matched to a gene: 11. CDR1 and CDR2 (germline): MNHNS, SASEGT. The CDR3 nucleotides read TGTGCCAGCAGCCACGGACAGGCATCGGGCTATGGCTACACCTTC. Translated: CASSHGQASGYGYTF.

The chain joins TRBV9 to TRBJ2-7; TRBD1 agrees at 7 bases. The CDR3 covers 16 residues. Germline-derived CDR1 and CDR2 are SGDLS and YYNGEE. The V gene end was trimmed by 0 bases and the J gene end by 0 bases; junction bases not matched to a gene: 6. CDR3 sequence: CASSVGDRVYSYEQYF. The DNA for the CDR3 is TGTGCCAGCAGCGTAGGTGACAGGGTGTACTCCTACGAGCAGTACTTC. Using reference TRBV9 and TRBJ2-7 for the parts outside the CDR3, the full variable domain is DSGVTQTPKHLITATGQRVTLRCSPRSGDLSVYWYQQSLDQGLQFLIQYYNGEERAKGNILERFSAQQFPDLHSELNLSSLELGDSALYFCASSVGDRVYSYEQYFGPGTRLTVT.

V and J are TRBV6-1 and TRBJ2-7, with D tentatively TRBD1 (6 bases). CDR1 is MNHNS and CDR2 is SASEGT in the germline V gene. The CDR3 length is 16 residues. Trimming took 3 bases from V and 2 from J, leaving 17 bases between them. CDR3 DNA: TGTGCCAGCAGTGACCCTATAAGACAGGCCACCTACGAGCAGTACTTC. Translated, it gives CASSDPIRQATYEQYF.

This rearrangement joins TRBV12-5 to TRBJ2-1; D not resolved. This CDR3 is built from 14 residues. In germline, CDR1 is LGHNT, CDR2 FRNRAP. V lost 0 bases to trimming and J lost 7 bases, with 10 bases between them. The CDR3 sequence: CASGLVSSTNEQFF. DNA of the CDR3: TGTGCTAGTGGTTTGGTCTCCTCTACTAATGAGCAGTTCTTC. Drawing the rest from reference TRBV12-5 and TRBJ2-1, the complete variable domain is DARVTQTPRHKVTEMGQEVTMRCQPILGHNTVFWYRQTMMQGLELLAYFRNRAPLDDSGMPKDRFSAEMPDATLATLKIQPSEPRDSAVYFCASGLVSSTNEQFFGPGTRLTVL.

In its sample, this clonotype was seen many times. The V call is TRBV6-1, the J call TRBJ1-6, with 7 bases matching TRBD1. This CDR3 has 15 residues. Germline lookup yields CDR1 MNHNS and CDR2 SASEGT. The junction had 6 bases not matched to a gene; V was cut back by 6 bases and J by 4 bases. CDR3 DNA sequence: TGTGCCAGCAGCCCGGGACAGACGTATAATTCACCCCTCCACTTT. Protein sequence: CASSPGQTYNSPLHF.

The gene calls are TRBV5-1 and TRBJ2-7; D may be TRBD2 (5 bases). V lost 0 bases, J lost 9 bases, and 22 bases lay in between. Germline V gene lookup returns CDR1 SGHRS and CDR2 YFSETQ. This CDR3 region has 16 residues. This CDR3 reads CASSLAGNSPSGGQYF. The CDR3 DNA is TGCGCCAGCAGCTTGGCCGGAAATAGCCCAAGCGGTGGGCAGTACTTC.

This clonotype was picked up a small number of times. The CDR3 loop is CASSQGPTGGIHEQYF. CDR3 nucleotides: TGTGCCAGCAGCCAAGGACCGACAGGGGGGATACACGAGCAGTACTTC. The chain couples TRBV4-2 to TRBJ2-7; TRBD1 matches at 9 bases. J gave up 5 bases and V 1 base, and 9 bases lay outside the gene matches. The CDR3 totals 16 residues. The germline gives CDR1 LGHNA, CDR2 YNFKEQ.

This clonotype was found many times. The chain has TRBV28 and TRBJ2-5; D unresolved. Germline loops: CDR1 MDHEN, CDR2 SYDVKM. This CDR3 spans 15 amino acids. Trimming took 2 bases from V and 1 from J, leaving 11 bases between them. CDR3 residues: CASSLPGPLQETQYF. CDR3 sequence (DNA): TGTGCCAGCAGTTTACCTGGCCCTCTCCAAGAGACCCAGTACTTC.

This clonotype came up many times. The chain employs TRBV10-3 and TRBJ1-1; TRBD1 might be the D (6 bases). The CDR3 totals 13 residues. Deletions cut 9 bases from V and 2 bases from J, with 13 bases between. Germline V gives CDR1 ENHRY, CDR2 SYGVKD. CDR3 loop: CAITTGGNTEAFF. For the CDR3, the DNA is TGTGCCATTACGACAGGAGGAAACACTGAAGCTTTCTTT.

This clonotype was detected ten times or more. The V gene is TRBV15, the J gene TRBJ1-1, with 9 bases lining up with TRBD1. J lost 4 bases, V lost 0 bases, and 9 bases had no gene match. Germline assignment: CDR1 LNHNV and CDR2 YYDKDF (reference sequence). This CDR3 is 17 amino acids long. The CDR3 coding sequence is TGTGCCACCAGCAGAGAATTCCCCGGGACAGGGACCACTGAAGCTTTCTTT. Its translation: CATSREFPGTGTTEAFF.

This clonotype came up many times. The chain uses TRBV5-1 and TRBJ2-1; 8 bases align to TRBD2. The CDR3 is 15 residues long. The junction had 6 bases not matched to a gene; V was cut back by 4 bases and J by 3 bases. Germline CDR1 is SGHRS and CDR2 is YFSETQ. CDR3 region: CASSRGGGNYNEQFF. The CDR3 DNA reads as TGCGCCAGCAGCCGGGGGGGCGGGAACTACAATGAGCAGTTCTTC.

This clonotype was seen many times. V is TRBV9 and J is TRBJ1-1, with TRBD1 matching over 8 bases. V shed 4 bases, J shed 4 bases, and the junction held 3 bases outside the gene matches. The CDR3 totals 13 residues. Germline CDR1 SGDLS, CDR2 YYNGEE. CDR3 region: CASSWTGTTEAFF. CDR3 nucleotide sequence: TGTGCCAGCAGCTGGACAGGGACCACTGAAGCTTTCTTT.

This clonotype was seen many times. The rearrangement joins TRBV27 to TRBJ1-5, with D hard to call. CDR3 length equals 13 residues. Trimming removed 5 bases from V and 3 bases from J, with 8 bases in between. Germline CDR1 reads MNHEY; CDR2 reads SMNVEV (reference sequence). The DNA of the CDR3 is TGTGCCAGCAGTCCATCCTACAATCAGCCCCAGCATTTT. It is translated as CASSPSYNQPQHF.

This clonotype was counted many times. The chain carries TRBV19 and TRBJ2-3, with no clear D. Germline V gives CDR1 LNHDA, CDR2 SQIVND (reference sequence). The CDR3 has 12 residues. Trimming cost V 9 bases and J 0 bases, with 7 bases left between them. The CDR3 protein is CASSTSTDTQYF. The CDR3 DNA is TGTGCCAGCAGCACTAGCACAGATACGCAGTATTTT.

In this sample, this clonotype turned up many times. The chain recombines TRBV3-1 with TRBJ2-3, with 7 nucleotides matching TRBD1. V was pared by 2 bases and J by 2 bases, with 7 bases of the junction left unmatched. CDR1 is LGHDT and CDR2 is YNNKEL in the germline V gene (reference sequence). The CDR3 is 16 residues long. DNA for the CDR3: TGTGCCAGCAGCCAATGGACAGGAGAGCCCACAGATACGCAGTATTTT. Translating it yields CASSQWTGEPTDTQYF.

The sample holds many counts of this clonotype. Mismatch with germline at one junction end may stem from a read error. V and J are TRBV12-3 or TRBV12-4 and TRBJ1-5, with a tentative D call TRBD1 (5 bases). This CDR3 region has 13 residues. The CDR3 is CASSRTRNQPQHF. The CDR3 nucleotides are TGTGCCAGCAGTCGGACACGTAATCAACCCCAGCATTTT.

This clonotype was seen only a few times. CDR3 protein: CASSGPGGEQPQHF. In DNA, the CDR3 is TGTGCCAGCAGTGGACCAGGGGGCGAACAGCCCCAGCATTTT. V and J are TRBV2 and TRBJ1-5; 8 bases fit TRBD1. The CDR3 is 14 residues long. The V segment lost 4 bases and the J segment 7 bases; nucleotides outside the gene matches: 6. CDR1 is SNHLY and CDR2 is FYNNEI in the germline V gene. Supplemented by reference TRBV2 and TRBJ1-5, the full variable domain reads EPEVTQTPSHQVTQMGQEVILRCVPISNHLYFYWYRQILGQKVEFLVSFYNNEISEKSEIFDDQFSVERPDGSNFTLKIRSTKLEDSAMYFCASSGPGGEQPQHFGDGTRLSIL.

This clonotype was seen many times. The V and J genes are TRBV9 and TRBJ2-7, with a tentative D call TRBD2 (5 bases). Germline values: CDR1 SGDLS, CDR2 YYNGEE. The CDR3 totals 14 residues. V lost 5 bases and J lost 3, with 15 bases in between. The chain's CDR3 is CASSPPGNHYEQYF. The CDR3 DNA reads TGTGCCAGCAGTCCTCCGGGAAACCACTACGAGCAGTACTTC.

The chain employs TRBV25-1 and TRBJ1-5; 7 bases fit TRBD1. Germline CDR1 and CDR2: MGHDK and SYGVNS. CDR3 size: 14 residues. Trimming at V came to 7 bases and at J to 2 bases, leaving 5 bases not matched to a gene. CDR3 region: CASKHGQGNQPQHF. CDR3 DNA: TGTGCCAGCAAACACGGACAGGGCAATCAGCCCCAGCATTTT. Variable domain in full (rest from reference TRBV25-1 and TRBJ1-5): EADIYQTPRYLVIGTGKKITLECSQTMGHDKMYWYQQDPGMELHLIHYSYGVNSTEKGDLSSESTVSRIRTEHFPLTLESARPSHTSQYLCASKHGQGNQPQHFGDGTRLSIL.

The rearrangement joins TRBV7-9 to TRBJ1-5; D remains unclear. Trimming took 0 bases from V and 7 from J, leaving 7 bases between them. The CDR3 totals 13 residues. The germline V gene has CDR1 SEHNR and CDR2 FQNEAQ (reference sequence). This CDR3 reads CASSLAAEQPQHF. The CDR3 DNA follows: TGTGCCAGCAGCTTAGCTGCAGAGCAGCCCCAGCATTTT.

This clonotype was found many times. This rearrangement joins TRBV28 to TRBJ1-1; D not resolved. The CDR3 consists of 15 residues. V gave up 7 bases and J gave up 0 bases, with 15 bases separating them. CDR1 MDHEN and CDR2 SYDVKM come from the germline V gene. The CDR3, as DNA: TGTGCCAGCACGTACCGACGAGGCGTGAACACTGAAGCTTTCTTT. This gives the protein CASTYRRGVNTEAFF.

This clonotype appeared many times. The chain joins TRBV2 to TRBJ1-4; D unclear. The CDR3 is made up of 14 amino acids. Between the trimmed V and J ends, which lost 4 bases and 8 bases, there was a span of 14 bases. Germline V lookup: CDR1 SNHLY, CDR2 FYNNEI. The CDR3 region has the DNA TGTGCCAGCAGTGCGACACAGCCTTGGGAAAAACTGTTTTTT. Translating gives CASSATQPWEKLFF.

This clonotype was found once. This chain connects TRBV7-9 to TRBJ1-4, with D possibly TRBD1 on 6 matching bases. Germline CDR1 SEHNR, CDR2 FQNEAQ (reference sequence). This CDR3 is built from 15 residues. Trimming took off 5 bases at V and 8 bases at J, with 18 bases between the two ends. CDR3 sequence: CASSIYPGAREKLFF. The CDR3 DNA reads TGTGCCAGCAGCATTTACCCGGGGGCTAGAGAAAAACTGTTTTTT.

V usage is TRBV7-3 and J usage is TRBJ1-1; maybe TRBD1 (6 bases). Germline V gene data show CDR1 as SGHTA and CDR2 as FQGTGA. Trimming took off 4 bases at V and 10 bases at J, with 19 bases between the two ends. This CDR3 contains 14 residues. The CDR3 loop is CASSSTGYPTPAFF. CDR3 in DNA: TGTGCCAGCAGCTCCACAGGGTACCCAACGCCAGCTTTCTTT.

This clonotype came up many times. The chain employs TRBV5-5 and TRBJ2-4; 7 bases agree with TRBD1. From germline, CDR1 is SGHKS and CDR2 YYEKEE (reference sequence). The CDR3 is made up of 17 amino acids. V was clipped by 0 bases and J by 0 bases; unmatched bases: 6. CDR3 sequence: CASSLGRTGVAKNIQYF. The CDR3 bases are TGTGCCAGCAGCTTGGGGCGAACAGGGGTAGCCAAAAACATTCAGTACTTC.

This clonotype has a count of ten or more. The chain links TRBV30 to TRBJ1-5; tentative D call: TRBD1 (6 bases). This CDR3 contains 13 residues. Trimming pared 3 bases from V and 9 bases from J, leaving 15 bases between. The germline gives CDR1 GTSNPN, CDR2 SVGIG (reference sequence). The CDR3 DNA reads TGTGCCTGGAGCCTGGCAGGGGCAAGGCCCCAGCATTTT. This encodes CAWSLAGARPQHF.